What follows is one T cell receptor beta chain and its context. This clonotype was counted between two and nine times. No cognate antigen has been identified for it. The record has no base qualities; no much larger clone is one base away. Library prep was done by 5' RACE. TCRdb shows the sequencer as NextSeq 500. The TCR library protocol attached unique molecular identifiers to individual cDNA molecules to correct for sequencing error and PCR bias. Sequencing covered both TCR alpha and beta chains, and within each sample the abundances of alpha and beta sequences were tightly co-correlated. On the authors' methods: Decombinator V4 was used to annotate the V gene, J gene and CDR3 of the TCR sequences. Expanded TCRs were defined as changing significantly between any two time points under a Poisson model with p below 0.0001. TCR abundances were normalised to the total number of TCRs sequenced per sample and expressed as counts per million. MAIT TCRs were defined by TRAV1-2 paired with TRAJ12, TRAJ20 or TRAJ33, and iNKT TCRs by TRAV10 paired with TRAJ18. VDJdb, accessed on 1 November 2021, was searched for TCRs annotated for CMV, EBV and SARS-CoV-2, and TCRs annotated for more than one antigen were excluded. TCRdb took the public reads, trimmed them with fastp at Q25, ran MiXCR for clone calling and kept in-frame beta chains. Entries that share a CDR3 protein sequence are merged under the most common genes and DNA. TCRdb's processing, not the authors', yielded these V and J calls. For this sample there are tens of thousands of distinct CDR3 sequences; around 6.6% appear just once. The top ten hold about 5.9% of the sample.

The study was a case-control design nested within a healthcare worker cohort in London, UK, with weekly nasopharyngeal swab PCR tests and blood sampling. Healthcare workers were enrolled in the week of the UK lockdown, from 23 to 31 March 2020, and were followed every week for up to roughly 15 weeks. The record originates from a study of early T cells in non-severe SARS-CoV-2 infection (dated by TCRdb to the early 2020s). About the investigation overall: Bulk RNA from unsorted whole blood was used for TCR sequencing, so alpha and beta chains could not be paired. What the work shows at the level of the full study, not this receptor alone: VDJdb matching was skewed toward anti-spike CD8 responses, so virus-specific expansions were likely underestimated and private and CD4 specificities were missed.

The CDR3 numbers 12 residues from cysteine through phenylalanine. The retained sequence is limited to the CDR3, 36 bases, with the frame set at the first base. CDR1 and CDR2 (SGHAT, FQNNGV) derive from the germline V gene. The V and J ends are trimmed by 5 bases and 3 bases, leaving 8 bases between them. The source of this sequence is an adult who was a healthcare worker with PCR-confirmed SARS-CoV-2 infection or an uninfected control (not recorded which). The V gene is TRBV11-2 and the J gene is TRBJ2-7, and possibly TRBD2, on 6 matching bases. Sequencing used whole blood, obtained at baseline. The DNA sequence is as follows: TGTGCCAGCAGCCCAGCGGGCTACGAGCAGTACTTC. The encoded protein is CASSPAGYEQYF. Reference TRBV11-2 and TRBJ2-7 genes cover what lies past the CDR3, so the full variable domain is EAGVAQSPRYKIIEKRQSVAFWCNPISGHATLYWYQQILGQGPKLLIQFQNNGVVDDSQLPKDRFSAERLKGVDSTLKIQPAKLEDSAVYLCASSPAGYEQYFGPGTRLTVT.